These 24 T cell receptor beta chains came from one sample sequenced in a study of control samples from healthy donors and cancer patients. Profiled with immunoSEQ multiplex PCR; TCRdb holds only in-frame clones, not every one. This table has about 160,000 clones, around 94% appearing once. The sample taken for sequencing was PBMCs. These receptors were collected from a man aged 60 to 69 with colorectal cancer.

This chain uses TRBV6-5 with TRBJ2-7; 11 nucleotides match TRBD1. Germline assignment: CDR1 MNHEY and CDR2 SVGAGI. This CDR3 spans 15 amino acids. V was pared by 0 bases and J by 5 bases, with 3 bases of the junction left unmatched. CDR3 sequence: CASSYSGTGGNEQYF. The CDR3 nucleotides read TGTGCCAGCAGTTACTCGGGGACAGGGGGGAACGAGCAGTACTTC.

The CDR3 protein is CASSLVLTKSTDTQYF. The CDR3 nucleotides read TGTGCCAGCAGCTTAGTCTTGACCAAAAGCACAGATACGCAGTATTTT. The chain combines TRBV7-8 with TRBJ2-3; D unresolved. Germline CDR1 is SGHVS and CDR2 is FQNEAQ. Trimming took off 1 base at V and 0 bases at J, with 11 bases between the two ends. The CDR3 totals 16 residues.

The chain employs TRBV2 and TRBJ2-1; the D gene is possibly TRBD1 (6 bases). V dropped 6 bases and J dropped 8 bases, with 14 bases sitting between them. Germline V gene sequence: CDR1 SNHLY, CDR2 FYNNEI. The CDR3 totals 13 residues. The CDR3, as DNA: TGTGCCAGCAGGCTAACAGGGACCCATGAGCAGTTCTTC. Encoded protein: CASRLTGTHEQFF.

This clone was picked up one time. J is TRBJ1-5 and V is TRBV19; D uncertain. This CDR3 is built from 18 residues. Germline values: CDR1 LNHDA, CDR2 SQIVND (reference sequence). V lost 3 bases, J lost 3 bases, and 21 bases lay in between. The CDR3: CASSIRTKGPKTNQPQHF. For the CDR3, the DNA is TGTGCCAGTAGTATCCGTACCAAGGGTCCAAAGACCAATCAGCCCCAGCATTTT.

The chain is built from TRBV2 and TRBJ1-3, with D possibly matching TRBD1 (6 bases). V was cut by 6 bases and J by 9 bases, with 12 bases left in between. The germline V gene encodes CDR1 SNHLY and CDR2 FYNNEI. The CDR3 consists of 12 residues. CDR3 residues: CASRGGRGTIYF. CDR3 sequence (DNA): TGTGCCAGCAGGGGGGGGCGAGGCACCATATATTTT.

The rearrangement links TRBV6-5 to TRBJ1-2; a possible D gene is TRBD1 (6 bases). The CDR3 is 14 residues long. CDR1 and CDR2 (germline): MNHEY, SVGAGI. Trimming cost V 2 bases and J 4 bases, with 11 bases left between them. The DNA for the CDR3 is TGTGCCAGCAGTTACCTGACAGGCGGCTATGGCTACACCTTC. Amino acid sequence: CASSYLTGGYGYTF.

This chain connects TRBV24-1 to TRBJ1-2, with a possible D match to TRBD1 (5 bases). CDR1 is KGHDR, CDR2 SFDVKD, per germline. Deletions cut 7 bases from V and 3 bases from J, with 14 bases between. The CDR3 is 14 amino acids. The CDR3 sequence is CATSPSGGDYGYTF. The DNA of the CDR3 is TGTGCCACCAGCCCCTCGGGGGGAGACTATGGCTACACCTTC.

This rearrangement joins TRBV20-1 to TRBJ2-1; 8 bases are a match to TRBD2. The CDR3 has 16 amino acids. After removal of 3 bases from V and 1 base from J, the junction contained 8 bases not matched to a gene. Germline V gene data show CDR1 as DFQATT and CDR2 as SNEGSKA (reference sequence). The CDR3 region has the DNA TGCAGTGCTAGTAGTCCGGGGGGGGAGTCCTACAATGAGCAGTTCTTC. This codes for CSASSPGGESYNEQFF.

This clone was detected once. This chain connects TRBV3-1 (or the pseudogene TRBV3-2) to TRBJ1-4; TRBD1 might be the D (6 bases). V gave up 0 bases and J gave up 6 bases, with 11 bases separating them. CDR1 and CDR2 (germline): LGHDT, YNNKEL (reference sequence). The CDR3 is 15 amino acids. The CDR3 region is CASSQEGRGDEKLFF. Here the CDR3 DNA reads TGTGCCAGCAGCCAAGAGGGCAGGGGAGATGAAAAACTGTTTTTT.

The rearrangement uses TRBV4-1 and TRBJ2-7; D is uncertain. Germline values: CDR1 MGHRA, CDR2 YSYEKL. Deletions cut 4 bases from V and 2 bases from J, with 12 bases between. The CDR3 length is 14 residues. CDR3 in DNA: TGCGCCAGCAGCCCCACCGACGGAGCCTACGAGCAGTACTTC. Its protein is CASSPTDGAYEQYF.

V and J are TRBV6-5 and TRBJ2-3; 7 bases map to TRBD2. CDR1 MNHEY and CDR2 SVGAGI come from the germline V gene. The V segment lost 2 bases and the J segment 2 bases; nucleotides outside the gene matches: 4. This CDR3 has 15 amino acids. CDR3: CASSYRGGPTDTQYF. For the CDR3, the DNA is TGTGCCAGCAGTTACCGCGGGGGTCCCACAGATACGCAGTATTTT.

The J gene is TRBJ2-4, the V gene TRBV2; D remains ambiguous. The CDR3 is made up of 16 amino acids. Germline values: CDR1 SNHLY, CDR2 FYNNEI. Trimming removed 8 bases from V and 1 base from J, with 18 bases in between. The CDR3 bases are TGTGCCAGCGCGAGCCGGCTTTTAGGGGCCAAAAACATTCAGTACTTC. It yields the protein CASASRLLGAKNIQYF.

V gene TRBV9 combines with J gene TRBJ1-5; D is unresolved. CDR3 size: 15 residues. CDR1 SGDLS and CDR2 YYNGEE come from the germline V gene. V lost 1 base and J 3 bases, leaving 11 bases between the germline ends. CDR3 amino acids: CASSVFGEINQPQHF. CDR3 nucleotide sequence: TGTGCCAGCAGCGTATTCGGGGAAATCAATCAGCCCCAGCATTTT.

The chain's CDR3 is CASSLSSGSTSTDTQYF. CDR3 in DNA: TGTGCCAGCAGTTTAAGTTCGGGTAGTACTAGCACAGATACGCAGTATTTT. The chain is built from TRBV27 and TRBJ2-3; no definite D call. The germline V gene has CDR1 MNHEY and CDR2 SMNVEV (reference sequence). The V gene lost 2 bases and the J gene lost 0 bases, with 15 bases spanning the gap. There are 17 residues in the CDR3.

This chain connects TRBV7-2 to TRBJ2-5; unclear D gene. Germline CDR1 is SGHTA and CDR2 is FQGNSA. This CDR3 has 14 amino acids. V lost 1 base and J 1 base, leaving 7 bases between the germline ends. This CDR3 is CASSLEQLQETQYF. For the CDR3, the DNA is TGTGCCAGCAGCTTAGAGCAGCTCCAAGAGACCCAGTACTTC.

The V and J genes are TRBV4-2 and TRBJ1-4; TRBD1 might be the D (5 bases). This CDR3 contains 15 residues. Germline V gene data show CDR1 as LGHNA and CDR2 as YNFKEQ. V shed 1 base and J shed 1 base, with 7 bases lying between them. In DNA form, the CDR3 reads TGTGCCAGCAGCCAAGTCGGGGGAACTAATGAAAAACTGTTTTTT. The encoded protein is CASSQVGGTNEKLFF.

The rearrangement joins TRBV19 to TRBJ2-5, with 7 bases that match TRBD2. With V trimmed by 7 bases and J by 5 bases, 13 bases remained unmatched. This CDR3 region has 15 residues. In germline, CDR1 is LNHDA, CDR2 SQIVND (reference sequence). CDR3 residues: CASTPSGGQEETQYF. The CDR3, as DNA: TGTGCCAGTACCCCTAGCGGAGGCCAGGAGGAGACCCAGTACTTC. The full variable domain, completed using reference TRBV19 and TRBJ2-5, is DGGITQSPKYLFRKEGQNVTLSCEQNLNHDAMYWYRQDPGQGLRLIYYSQIVNDFQKGDIAEGYSVSREKKESFPLTVTSAQKNPTAFYLCASTPSGGQEETQYFGPGTRLLVL.

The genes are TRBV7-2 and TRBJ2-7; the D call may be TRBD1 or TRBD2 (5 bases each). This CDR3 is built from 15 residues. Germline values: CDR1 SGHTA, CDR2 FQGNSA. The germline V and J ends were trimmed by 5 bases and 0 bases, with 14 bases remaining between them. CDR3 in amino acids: CASSPPAGSSYEQYF. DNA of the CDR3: TGTGCCAGCAGCCCCCCCGCAGGGAGCTCCTACGAGCAGTACTTC.

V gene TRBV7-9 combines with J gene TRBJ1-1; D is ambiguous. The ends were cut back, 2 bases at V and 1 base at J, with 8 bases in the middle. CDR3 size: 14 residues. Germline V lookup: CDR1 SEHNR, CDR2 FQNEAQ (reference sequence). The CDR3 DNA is TGTGCCAGCAGCTTAAGTAGGGCGAACACTGAAGCTTTCTTT. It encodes CASSLSRANTEAFF.

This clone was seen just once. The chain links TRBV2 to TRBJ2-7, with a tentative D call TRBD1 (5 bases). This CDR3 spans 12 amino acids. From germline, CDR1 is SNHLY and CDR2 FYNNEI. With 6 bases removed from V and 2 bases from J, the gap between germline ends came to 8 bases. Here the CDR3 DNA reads TGTGCCAGCAGCAGGGAACCCTACGAGCAGTACTTC. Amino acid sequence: CASSREPYEQYF.

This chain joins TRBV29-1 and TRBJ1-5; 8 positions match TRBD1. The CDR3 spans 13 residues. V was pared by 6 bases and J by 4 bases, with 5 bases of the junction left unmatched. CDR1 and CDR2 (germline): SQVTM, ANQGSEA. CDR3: CSVRQGPNQPQHF. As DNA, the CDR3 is TGCAGCGTCCGACAGGGGCCAAATCAGCCCCAGCATTTT.

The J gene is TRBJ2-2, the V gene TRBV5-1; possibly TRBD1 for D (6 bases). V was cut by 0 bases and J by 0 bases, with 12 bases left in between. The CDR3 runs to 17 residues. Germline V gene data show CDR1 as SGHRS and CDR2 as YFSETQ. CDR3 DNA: TGCGCCAGCAGCTTGGGGGGGCTCATCGCGAACACCGGGGAGCTGTTTTTT. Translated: CASSLGGLIANTGELFF.

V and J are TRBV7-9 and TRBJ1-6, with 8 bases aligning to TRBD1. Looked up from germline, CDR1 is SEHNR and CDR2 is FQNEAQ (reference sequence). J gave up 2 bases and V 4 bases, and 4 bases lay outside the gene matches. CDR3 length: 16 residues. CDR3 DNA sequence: TGTGCCAGCAGCTCCGGACAGGGAGCCTATAATTCACCCCTCCACTTT. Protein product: CASSSGQGAYNSPLHF.

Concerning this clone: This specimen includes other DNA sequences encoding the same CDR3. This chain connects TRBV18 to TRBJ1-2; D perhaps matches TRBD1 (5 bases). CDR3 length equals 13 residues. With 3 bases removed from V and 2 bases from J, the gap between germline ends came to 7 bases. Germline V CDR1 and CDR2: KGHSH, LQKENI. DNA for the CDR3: TGTGCCAGCTCACCCGGGGACAACTATGGCTACACCTTC. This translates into CASSPGDNYGYTF.